One T cell receptor beta chain is described in this entry. The antigen is undetermined. V shed 5 bases and J 4 bases; nucleotides not matched to a gene: 7. The CDR3 loop spans 15 amino acids. The germline CDR1 and CDR2 sequences are SQVTM and ANQGSEA. This record belongs to a study of OX40 agonist ivuxolimab in advanced cancers. In the study overall: Of mixed ages from about 20 to 85 and averaging about 65 years, the group was just under 85% male. Study observations and caveats: Among the lowest levels of clonal expansion were found in partial responders at 0.1-3.0 mg/kg.

TCRdb's table, derived via immunoSEQ multiplex PCR, lists solely in-frame clones and lacks some. The sample consists of 11,000 to 15,000 clones, more than 80% of them appearing once. Sequenced here: CD4+ or CD8+ T cells sorted from blood, sampled in a trial of the OX40 agonist ivuxolimab. V usage is TRBV29-1 and J usage is TRBJ2-7; 14 bases map to TRBD2. This sequence originates from an adult with an advanced solid tumor such as melanoma, head and neck, liver or kidney cancer. CDR3 loop: CSVISGTSGSYEQYF. The CDR3 bases are TGCAGCGTTATATCCGGGACTAGCGGGAGTTACGAGCAGTACTTC.